The 7 T cell receptor beta chains below were found in one sample sequenced in a study of blood T cell repertoires in COVID-19. Only in-frame clones appear in the TCRdb table, and some are missing; sequencing was by immunoSEQ multiplex PCR. The profile covers roughly 26,000 clones, with roughly 94% appearing a single time and about 4.1% taken by the ten largest. The sequencing input was peripheral blood. The receptors were sampled from a human donor with active COVID-19. The donor label of this sample is uncertain.

The chain couples TRBV6-5 to TRBJ2-7, with D possibly being TRBD2 (5 bases). CDR3 length: 12 residues. Per the germline V gene, CDR1 is MNHEY and CDR2 is SVGAGI. Trimming took 5 bases from V and 6 from J, leaving 11 bases between them. CDR3 in amino acids: CASSRASSEQYF. In DNA form, the CDR3 reads TGTGCCAGCAGTAGGGCTAGCTCCGAGCAGTACTTC.

This clone was observed a single time. The V and J genes are TRBV12-5 and TRBJ1-1; perhaps TRBD1 as D (5 bases). Trimming stripped 2 bases from V and 6 bases from J, with 13 bases between. CDR1 LGHNT and CDR2 FRNRAP come from the germline V gene. The CDR3 runs 14 residues. For the CDR3, the DNA is TGTGCTAGTGGTTTGTTAGTTGACAGTTCTGAAGCTTTCTTT. Translating it yields CASGLLVDSSEAFF.

This clone was picked up one time. The rearrangement joins TRBV5-6 to TRBJ1-2; D unresolved. The CDR3 totals 16 residues. V lost 6 bases and J 1 base, leaving 19 bases between the germline ends. Germline CDR1 SGHDT, CDR2 YYEEEE. The CDR3 spells CASTFTVRKINYGYTF. DNA for the CDR3: TGTGCCAGCACCTTTACCGTCAGGAAGATTAACTATGGCTACACCTTC.

The rearrangement links TRBV25-1 to TRBJ2-7, with 10 bases that match TRBD2. This CDR3 comprises 13 residues. Losses at the gene ends were 6 bases for V and 3 bases for J; bases not matched to a gene: 2. Germline V CDR1 and CDR2: MGHDK, SYGVNS. CDR3 region: CASRSSGSYEQYF. The CDR3 DNA reads as TGTGCCAGCAGATCTAGCGGGAGCTACGAGCAGTACTTC.

This chain connects TRBV20-1 to TRBJ2-7; D is possibly TRBD1 (6 bases). CDR1 and CDR2 from the germline V gene are DFQATT and SNEGSKA (reference sequence). The CDR3 has 11 amino acids. The CDR3 sequence is CSSRGDGEQYF. The CDR3 nucleotides read TGCAGCAGCAGGGGAGACGGCGAGCAGTACTTC.

This clone was counted a single time. For the CDR3, the DNA is TGCGCCAGCACTCACAGGGCCCTACCATATAGCAATCAGCCCCAGCATTTT. This encodes CASTHRALPYSNQPQHF. The chain is built from TRBV10-1 and TRBJ1-5; TRBD1 might be the D (6 bases). The CDR3 has 17 residues. Trimming removed 7 bases at V and 0 bases at J, with 19 bases between. Per the germline V gene, CDR1 is WNHNN and CDR2 is SYGVQD (reference sequence).

The J gene is TRBJ2-2, the V gene TRBV4-1; tentatively, D is TRBD2 (5 bases). The CDR3 has 16 amino acids. CDR1 MGHRA and CDR2 YSYEKL come from the germline V gene. V gave up 1 base and J gave up 4 bases, with 13 bases separating them. The CDR3 is CASSQALGRSTGELFF. CDR3 bases: TGCGCCAGCAGCCAAGCACTAGGGAGAAGCACCGGGGAGCTGTTTTTT.